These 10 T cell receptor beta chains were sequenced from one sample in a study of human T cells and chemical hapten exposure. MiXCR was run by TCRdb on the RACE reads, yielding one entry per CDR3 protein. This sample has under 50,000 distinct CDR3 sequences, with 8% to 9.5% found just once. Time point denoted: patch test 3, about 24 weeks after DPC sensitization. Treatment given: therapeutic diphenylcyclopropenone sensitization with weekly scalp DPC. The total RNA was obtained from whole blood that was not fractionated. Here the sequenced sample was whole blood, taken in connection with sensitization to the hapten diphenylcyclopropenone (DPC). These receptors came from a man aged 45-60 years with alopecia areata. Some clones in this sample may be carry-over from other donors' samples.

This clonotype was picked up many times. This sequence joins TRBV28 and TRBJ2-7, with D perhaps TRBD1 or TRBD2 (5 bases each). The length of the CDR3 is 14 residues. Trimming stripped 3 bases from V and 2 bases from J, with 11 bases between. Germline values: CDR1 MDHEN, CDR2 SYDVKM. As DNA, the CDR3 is TGTGCCAGCAGTTTCGGGACCCCTACCTACGAGCAGTACTTC. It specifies CASSFGTPTYEQYF.

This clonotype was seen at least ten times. CDR3 in amino acids: CASKLWTLAGNEQYF. The CDR3 bases are TGTGCCAGCAAGCTTTGGACGTTGGCGGGGAACGAGCAGTACTTC. The V and J genes are TRBV2 and TRBJ2-7; a possible D gene is TRBD2 (6 bases). In germline, CDR1 is SNHLY, CDR2 FYNNEI. The CDR3 totals 15 residues. The V end was cut by 7 bases, the J end by 5 bases, with 21 bases between.

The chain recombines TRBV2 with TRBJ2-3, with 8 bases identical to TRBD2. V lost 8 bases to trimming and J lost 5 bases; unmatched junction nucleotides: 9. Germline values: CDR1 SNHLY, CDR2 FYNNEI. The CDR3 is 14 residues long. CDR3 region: CASQPGLVIDTQYF. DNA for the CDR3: TGTGCCAGCCAGCCGGGACTAGTCATAGATACGCAGTATTTT.

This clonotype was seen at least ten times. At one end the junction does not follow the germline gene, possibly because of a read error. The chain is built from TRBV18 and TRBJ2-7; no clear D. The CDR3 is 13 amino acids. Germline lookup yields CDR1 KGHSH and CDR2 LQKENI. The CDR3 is CASSLTISDEQYF. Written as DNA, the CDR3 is TGTGCCAGCTCACTGACAATCTCCGACGAGCAGTACTTC.

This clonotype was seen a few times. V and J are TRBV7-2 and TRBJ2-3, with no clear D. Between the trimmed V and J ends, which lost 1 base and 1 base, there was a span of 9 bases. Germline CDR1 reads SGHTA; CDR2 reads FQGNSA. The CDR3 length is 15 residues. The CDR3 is CASSLESLRTDTQYF. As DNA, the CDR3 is TGTGCCAGCAGCTTAGAGTCCCTACGCACAGATACGCAGTATTTT. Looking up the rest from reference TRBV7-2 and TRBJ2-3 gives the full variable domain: GAGVSQSPSNKVTEKGKDVELRCDPISGHTALYWYRQSLGQGLEFLIYFQGNSAPDKSGLPSDRFSAERTGGSVSTLTIQRTQQEDSAVYLCASSLESLRTDTQYFGPGTRLTVL.

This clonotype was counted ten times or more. CDR3 sequence: CASRTTSGPQETQYF. As DNA, the CDR3 is TGCGCCAGCAGGACGACTAGCGGTCCTCAAGAGACCCAGTACTTC. This chain uses TRBV5-1 with TRBJ2-5; 9 nucleotides line up with TRBD2. Germline V CDR1 and CDR2: SGHRS, YFSETQ. The CDR3 contains 15 residues. V lost 5 bases to trimming and J lost 2 bases; unmatched junction nucleotides: 7.

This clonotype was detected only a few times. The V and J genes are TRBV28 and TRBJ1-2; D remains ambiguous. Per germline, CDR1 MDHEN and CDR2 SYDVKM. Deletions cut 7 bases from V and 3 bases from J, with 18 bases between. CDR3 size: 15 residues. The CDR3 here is CASIPAESIYYGYTF. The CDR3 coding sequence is TGTGCCAGCATCCCGGCAGAGAGTATTTACTATGGCTACACCTTC.

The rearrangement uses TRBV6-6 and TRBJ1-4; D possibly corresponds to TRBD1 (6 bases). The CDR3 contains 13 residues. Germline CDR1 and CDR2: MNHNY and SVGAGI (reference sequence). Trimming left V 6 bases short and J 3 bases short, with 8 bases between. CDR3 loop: CASRTGSNEKLFF. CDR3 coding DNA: TGTGCCAGCAGGACAGGATCTAATGAAAAACTGTTTTTT.

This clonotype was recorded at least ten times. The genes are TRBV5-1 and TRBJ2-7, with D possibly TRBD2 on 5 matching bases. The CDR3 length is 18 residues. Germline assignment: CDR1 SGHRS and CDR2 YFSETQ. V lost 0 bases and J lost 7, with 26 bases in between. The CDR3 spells CASSLDLQGGWTSGEQYF. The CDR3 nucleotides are TGCGCCAGCAGCTTGGATCTCCAAGGAGGCTGGACGTCGGGAGAGCAGTACTTC.

The CDR3 protein is CASSLDGGRYIQYF. The CDR3 nucleotides are TGCGCCAGCAGCTTGGATGGGGGAAGGTACATTCAGTACTTC. This chain connects TRBV5-1 to TRBJ2-4; D assignment may be TRBD1 or TRBD2 (5 bases each). Germline loops: CDR1 SGHRS, CDR2 YFSETQ. The V end was cut by 0 bases, the J end by 8 bases, with 12 bases between. The CDR3 has 14 residues. The whole variable domain, filled in from reference TRBV5-1 and TRBJ2-4, reads KAGVTQTPRYLIKTRGQQVTLSCSPISGHRSVSWYQQTPGQGLQFLFEYFSETQRNKGNFPGRFSGRQFSNSRSEMNVSTLELGDSALYLCASSLDGGRYIQYFGAGTRLSVL.